What follows are 27 T cell receptor beta chains derived from one specimen sequenced in a study of T cells in Graves' hyperthyroidism and ophthalmopathy. The investigators amplified TCR beta CDR3 regions from RNA transcripts. HTBI primers were the set used in a first-round RT-PCR of the TCR CDR3. TCRdb called the multiplex PCR reads again in MiXCR, with one record for every CDR3 protein. The table records about 660,000 distinct CDR3 sequences, 45% of them present only once. Specimen: peripheral blood or thyroid tissue (not recorded which). Source of these receptors: an adult man with Graves' disease, either hyperthyroidism or ophthalmopathy (not recorded which).

This chain connects TRBV20-1 to TRBJ2-7, with D possibly matching TRBD2 (6 bases). Germline lookup yields CDR1 DFQATT and CDR2 SNEGSKA (reference sequence). Trimming removed 0 bases at V and 5 bases at J, with 20 bases between. The CDR3 runs 16 residues. CDR3 coding DNA: TGCAGTGCTAGAGATCTATCCCAGCGGGCGGGCGACGAGCAGTACTTC. Protein: CSARDLSQRAGDEQYF.

J is TRBJ1-5 and V is TRBV10-3; TRBD1 matches 9 bases. The germline V gene encodes CDR1 ENHRY and CDR2 SYGVKD. The CDR3 loop spans 14 amino acids. V shed 4 bases and J 3 bases; nucleotides not matched to a gene: 1. The CDR3 protein is CAISGTGANQPQHF. DNA of the CDR3: TGTGCCATCAGTGGGACAGGGGCCAATCAGCCCCAGCATTTT.

The chain links TRBV19 to TRBJ1-3, with D possibly matching TRBD1 (5 bases). This CDR3 region has 15 residues. Germline loops: CDR1 LNHDA, CDR2 SQIVND (reference sequence). The V end lost 9 bases, the J end lost 1 base, and 16 bases lay between the germline ends. Written as DNA, the CDR3 is TGTGCCAGCGGCCGAGGAGGGGCATCTGGAAACACCATATATTTT. Translating gives CASGRGGASGNTIYF.

V gene TRBV10-3 combines with J gene TRBJ2-7, with 12 bases matching TRBD2. Germline CDR1 and CDR2: ENHRY and SYGVKD. CDR3 length: 19 residues. V shed 0 bases and J 6 bases; nucleotides not matched to a gene: 15. This CDR3 is CAISESPTGWTSGAGEQYF. The CDR3 DNA reads TGTGCCATCAGTGAGTCCCCAACAGGCTGGACTAGCGGGGCGGGCGAGCAGTACTTC.

The genes are TRBV4-2 and TRBJ1-4; maybe TRBD1 (6 bases). V lost 4 bases and J 8 bases, leaving 20 bases between the germline ends. Germline assignment: CDR1 LGHNA and CDR2 YNFKEQ. CDR3 length equals 16 residues. The CDR3 nucleotides are TGTGCCAGCAGCCCCCGACGAGAACAGGGAGGCGAAAAACTGTTTTTT. It yields the protein CASSPRREQGGEKLFF.

This clonotype showed up just a few times. The rearrangement links TRBV12-5 to TRBJ1-1, with a tentative D call TRBD1 (6 bases). The CDR3 runs 15 residues. Trimming removed 0 bases from V and 3 bases from J, with 11 bases in between. Germline lookup yields CDR1 LGHNT and CDR2 FRNRAP. This chain's CDR3 is CASGLVLNRDTEAFF. The CDR3 nucleotides are TGTGCTAGTGGTTTGGTACTGAACAGGGACACTGAAGCTTTCTTT.

This clonotype was seen many times. The V call is TRBV29-1, the J call TRBJ1-1; TRBD1 agrees at 7 bases. V lost 5 bases, J lost 7 bases, and 13 bases stayed unmatched. CDR3 length: 14 residues. CDR1 SQVTM and CDR2 ANQGSEA come from the germline V gene. DNA of the CDR3: TGCAGCGTTACTATTTCGACAGGGCGGAATGAAGCTTTCTTT. This gives the protein CSVTISTGRNEAFF.

The chain combines TRBV7-3 with TRBJ1-1; the D gene is possibly TRBD1 (6 bases). CDR1 SGHTA and CDR2 FQGTGA come from the germline V gene. Trimming took 6 bases from V and 3 from J, leaving 17 bases between them. The CDR3 runs 15 residues. CDR3 DNA: TGTGCCAGCAGTATTGATGGGGGCCGGGACACTGAAGCTTTCTTT. Its translation is CASSIDGGRDTEAFF.

In this sample, this clonotype turned up many times. The chain carries TRBV7-3 and TRBJ2-6; D may be TRBD2 (6 bases). The germline V gene has CDR1 SGHTA and CDR2 FQGTGA. The CDR3 contains 16 residues. Trimming removed 0 bases from V and 4 bases from J, with 10 bases in between. The CDR3 region is CASSLTGGDGANVLTF. CDR3 nucleotides: TGTGCCAGCAGCTTAACGGGCGGGGACGGGGCCAACGTCCTGACTTTC.

As to this clonotype: The junction does not match germline at one end; this may be a read error. The rearrangement uses TRBV7-2 and TRBJ2-7; D is uncertain. Germline values: CDR1 SGHTA, CDR2 FQGNSA. CDR3 length: 13 residues. The CDR3 region has the DNA TGTGCCGGCAGTGTCCGCGAGCCCTACGAGCAGTACTTC. Translated, it gives CAGSVREPYEQYF.

A few counts support this clonotype. The rearrangement uses TRBV7-9 and TRBJ1-1; 8 nucleotides align to TRBD1. The CDR3 sequence is 16 residues long. Per the germline V gene, CDR1 is SEHNR and CDR2 is FQNEAQ (reference sequence). Unmatched junction bases numbered 9, after V lost 4 bases and J lost 2 bases. In nucleotides, the CDR3 is TGTGCCAGCAGCTCCCGGACAGGGAGCTACAACACTGAAGCTTTCTTT. The encoded protein is CASSSRTGSYNTEAFF.

The rearrangement joins TRBV4-1 to TRBJ2-7; D remains unclear. The germline V gene encodes CDR1 MGHRA and CDR2 YSYEKL. There are 15 residues in the CDR3. Trimming cost V 2 bases and J 6 bases, with 17 bases left between them. In DNA, the CDR3 is TGCGCCAGCAGCCAATTTGGGCAGGCCGACCCCGAGCAGTACTTC. Amino acids: CASSQFGQADPEQYF.

The genes are TRBV29-1 and TRBJ1-4; D gene ambiguous. With 6 bases removed from V and 3 bases from J, the gap between germline ends came to 8 bases. This CDR3 spans 12 amino acids. The germline gives CDR1 SQVTM, CDR2 ANQGSEA. The CDR3 nucleotides read TGCAGCGTACCGGGAGCTAATGAAAAACTGTTTTTT. Residues: CSVPGANEKLFF.

This clonotype occurred many times. The J gene is TRBJ1-2, the V gene TRBV29-1, with TRBD1 matching over 10 bases. Trimming removed 7 bases from V and 2 bases from J; junction bases left unmatched: 7. The CDR3 contains 14 residues. In germline, CDR1 is SQVTM, CDR2 ANQGSEA. The CDR3 here is CSARGTGENYGYTF. DNA of the CDR3: TGCAGCGCCCGAGGGACAGGGGAAAACTATGGCTACACCTTC.

The J gene is TRBJ2-7, the V gene TRBV7-2, with 11 nucleotides matching TRBD2. The CDR3 is 16 residues long. Trimming took 4 bases from V and 3 from J; bases not matched to a gene: 8. Germline CDR1 is SGHTA and CDR2 is FQGNSA. CDR3 protein: CASSYTGTSGLYEQYF. CDR3 nucleotide sequence: TGTGCCAGCAGCTATACCGGGACTAGCGGACTCTACGAGCAGTACTTC.

Turning to this clonotype: A much bigger clone sits one base away, suggesting this may be a read error. The chain uses TRBV29-1 and TRBJ2-7; a weak D match, TRBD2 (6 bases). V lost 6 bases and J 5 bases, leaving 14 bases between the germline ends. Germline V gene sequence: CDR1 SQVTM, CDR2 ANQGSEA. There are 12 residues in the CDR3. CDR3 DNA: TGCAGCGTGACTAGTAACAGCCACGAGCAGTACTTC. Translated: CSVTSNSHEQYF.

This clonotype was detected ten times or more. The chain carries TRBV6-6 and TRBJ2-7; a possible D gene is TRBD2 (5 bases). V was cut by 5 bases and J by 6 bases, with 11 bases left in between. Germline V gene sequence: CDR1 MNHNY, CDR2 SVGAGI (reference sequence). CDR3 length: 12 amino acids. The CDR3 reads CASSNLEGEQYF. The CDR3 DNA is TGTGCCAGCAGTAATCTAGAGGGCGAGCAGTACTTC.

This clonotype came up many times. The CDR3 loop is CAISEGATNEKLFF. In DNA, the CDR3 is TGTGCCATCAGTGAGGGTGCAACTAATGAAAAACTGTTTTTT. V usage is TRBV10-3 and J usage is TRBJ1-4, with D unclear. The V gene's germline CDR1 is ENHRY and CDR2 SYGVKD. Trimming took off 2 bases at V and 0 bases at J, with 4 bases between the two ends. The length of the CDR3 is 14 residues.

The sample holds one count of this clonotype. The chain joins TRBV5-4 to TRBJ1-1; D might be TRBD1 (5 bases). Germline assignment: CDR1 SGHNT and CDR2 YYREEE (reference sequence). The CDR3 loop spans 13 amino acids. Trimming removed 6 bases from V and 3 bases from J, with 12 bases in between. The CDR3 sequence is CASTRRGDTEAFF. The CDR3 nucleotides are TGTGCCAGCACCCGCCGGGGCGACACTGAAGCTTTCTTT.

This clonotype was counted at least ten times. Sequence at one end of the junction differs from germline and may be a read error. The J gene is TRBJ2-2, the V gene TRBV14, with D unclear. In germline, CDR1 is SGHDN, CDR2 FVKESK. The CDR3 loop spans 11 amino acids. DNA of the CDR3: TGTGCCAGCAGCCAAGACCTAGGTTTTCCTTTT. Translating gives CASSQDLGFPF.

This clonotype was found many times. V gene TRBV14 combines with J gene TRBJ2-7; TRBD2 might be the D (5 bases). V lost 4 bases and J lost 3, with 13 bases in between. CDR3 length: 14 amino acids. Germline-derived CDR1 and CDR2 are SGHDN and FVKESK. The CDR3 region is CASSPGVRLYEQYF. The DNA of the CDR3 is TGTGCCAGCAGCCCCGGGGTTCGCCTCTACGAGCAGTACTTC.

This clonotype was picked up one time. The chain employs TRBV24-1 and TRBJ1-5; D is unresolved. The germline V gene encodes CDR1 KGHDR and CDR2 SFDVKD. The V and J ends lost 6 bases and 9 bases respectively, with 11 bases between them. CDR3 length: 12 residues. CDR3 nucleotides: TGTGCCACCAGTCATCGGGGTCGGCCCCAGCATTTT. Translating gives CATSHRGRPQHF.

The V call is TRBV5-4, the J call TRBJ1-5; D is ambiguous. This CDR3 has 15 amino acids. CDR1 and CDR2 (germline): SGHNT, YYREEE (reference sequence). V was clipped by 0 bases and J by 3 bases, with 10 bases between them. CDR3 coding DNA: TGTGCCAGCAGCTTGGAGGGAATTGCCAATCAGCCCCAGCATTTT. Protein: CASSLEGIANQPQHF.

The rearrangement links TRBV12-3 or TRBV12-4 to TRBJ1-2, with 9 bases identical to TRBD1. The CDR3 covers 13 residues. V shed 6 bases, J shed 4 bases, and the junction held 3 bases outside the gene matches. DNA of the CDR3: TGTGCCAGCAGACCGACAGGGGGCTATGGCTACACCTTC. It specifies CASRPTGGYGYTF.

The chain combines TRBV7-2 with TRBJ1-5, with 7 bases lining up with TRBD1. After removal of 4 bases from V and 0 bases from J, the junction contained 6 bases not matched to a gene. The CDR3 sequence is 16 residues long. CDR1 and CDR2 (germline): SGHTA, FQGNSA. In DNA, the CDR3 is TGTGCCAGCAGCTCAGGGGGACGGTATAGCAATCAGCCCCAGCATTTT. Its translation: CASSSGGRYSNQPQHF.

This clonotype has only a few counts. The chain carries TRBV7-8 and TRBJ2-5; TRBD2 aligns across 8 bases. CDR3 length: 20 residues. In germline, CDR1 is SGHVS, CDR2 FQNEAQ. V shed 0 bases and J 0 bases; nucleotides not matched to a gene: 15. This CDR3 is CASSLAPVGRGVPYQETQYF. The CDR3 DNA is TGTGCCAGCAGCTTAGCGCCAGTAGGGCGGGGGGTCCCGTACCAAGAGACCCAGTACTTC.

The chain has TRBV20-1 and TRBJ1-4; no clear D gene. V was clipped by 5 bases and J by 0 bases, with 10 bases between them. The CDR3 consists of 14 residues. Germline V gene data show CDR1 as DFQATT and CDR2 as SNEGSKA (reference sequence). The CDR3 DNA is TGCAGTGCTGGGGTCGACGCAACTAATGAAAAACTGTTTTTT. Translation: CSAGVDATNEKLFF.